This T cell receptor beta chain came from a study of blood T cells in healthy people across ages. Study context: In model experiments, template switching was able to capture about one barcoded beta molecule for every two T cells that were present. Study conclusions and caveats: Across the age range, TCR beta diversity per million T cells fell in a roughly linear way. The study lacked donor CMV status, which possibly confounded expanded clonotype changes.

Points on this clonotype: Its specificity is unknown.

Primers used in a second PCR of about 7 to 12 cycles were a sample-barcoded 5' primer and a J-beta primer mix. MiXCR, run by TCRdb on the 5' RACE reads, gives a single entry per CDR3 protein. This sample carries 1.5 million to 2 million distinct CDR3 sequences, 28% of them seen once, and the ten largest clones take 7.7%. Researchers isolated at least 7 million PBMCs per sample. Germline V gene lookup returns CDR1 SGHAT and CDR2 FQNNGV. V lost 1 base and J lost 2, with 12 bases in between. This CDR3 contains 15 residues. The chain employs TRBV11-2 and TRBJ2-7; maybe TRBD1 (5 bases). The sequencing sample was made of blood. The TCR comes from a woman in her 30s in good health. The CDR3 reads CASSLGSWGPYEQYF. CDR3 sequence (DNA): TGTGCCAGCAGCTTAGGAAGCTGGGGCCCCTACGAGCAGTACTTC. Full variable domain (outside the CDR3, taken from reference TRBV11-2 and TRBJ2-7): EAGVAQSPRYKIIEKRQSVAFWCNPISGHATLYWYQQILGQGPKLLIQFQNNGVVDDSQLPKDRFSAERLKGVDSTLKIQPAKLEDSAVYLCASSLGSWGPYEQYFGPGTRLTVT.